The 8 T cell receptor beta chains below come from one sample, sequenced in a study of blood T cell repertoires in COVID-19. Profiling relied on immunoSEQ multiplex PCR, and the TCRdb table lists in-frame clones only, not all of them. The data show tens of thousands of clones, with over 65% seen just once and 13% to 15% held by the top ten. The sample taken for sequencing was peripheral blood. The source of these receptors is a man between 50 and 59 years old with active or convalescent COVID-19.

The chain links TRBV7-8 to TRBJ2-5; 8 nucleotides agree with TRBD2. CDR3 length: 16 amino acids. J gave up 1 base and V 5 bases, and 9 bases lay outside the gene matches. Germline CDR1 is SGHVS and CDR2 is FQNEAQ. CDR3 sequence reads: CASSPVAGGIQETQYF. CDR3 nucleotide sequence: TGTGCCAGCAGCCCCGTTGCGGGGGGAATCCAAGAGACCCAGTACTTC.

This clone was recorded only once. The chain carries TRBV27 and TRBJ1-2, with D uncertain. The germline V gene encodes CDR1 MNHEY and CDR2 SMNVEV (reference sequence). CDR3 length: 14 residues. V was trimmed by 5 bases and J by 6 bases, leaving 16 bases between them. The DNA for the CDR3 is TGTGCCAGCAGTCAACAAACCGGGGTTGATGGCTACACCTTC. Translating it yields CASSQQTGVDGYTF.

The chain joins TRBV9 to TRBJ1-1, with D possibly TRBD1 on 5 matching bases. Germline loops: CDR1 SGDLS, CDR2 YYNGEE. Deletions cut 4 bases from V and 5 bases from J, with 9 bases between. This CDR3 contains 12 residues. CDR3 DNA sequence: TGTGCCAGCAGCCCCAGGGAAACTGAAGCTTTCTTT. Translating it yields CASSPRETEAFF.

The chain couples TRBV19 to TRBJ1-6, with 7 bases lining up with TRBD1. This CDR3 contains 14 residues. CDR1 is LNHDA, CDR2 SQIVND, per germline (reference sequence). Unmatched junction bases numbered 9, after V lost 10 bases and J lost 6 bases. The DNA of the CDR3 is TGTGCCACCCGGGACAGTGTCTTTAATTCACCCCTCCACTTT. This encodes CATRDSVFNSPLHF.

This chain links TRBV6-5 with TRBJ2-5, with D unresolved. The CDR3 is 11 residues long. Per germline, CDR1 MNHEY and CDR2 SVGAGI. The ends were cut back, 5 bases at V and 4 bases at J, with 5 bases in the middle. The CDR3 DNA sequence: TGTGCCAGCAGTATACTAGAGACCCAGTACTTC. This translates into CASSILETQYF.

This clone was picked up one time. This chain links TRBV7-2 with TRBJ2-1, with TRBD2 identical over 12 bases. Germline values: CDR1 SGHTA, CDR2 FQGNSA. The CDR3 is 17 residues long. With 4 bases clipped from V and 5 bases from J, the junction kept 9 bases outside the gene matches. CDR3 protein: CASSSVLLAGGDNEQFF. Written as DNA, the CDR3 is TGTGCCAGCAGCTCCGTCTTACTAGCGGGGGGAGACAATGAGCAGTTCTTC.

The chain links TRBV2 to TRBJ2-7; 9 bases are a match to TRBD1. This CDR3 contains 15 residues. V was pared by 3 bases and J by 4 bases, with 7 bases of the junction left unmatched. Germline CDR1 and CDR2: SNHLY and FYNNEI. DNA of the CDR3: TGTGCCAGCAGTGAGTCAGGACAGGGGATTTACGAGCAGTACTTC. This translates into CASSESGQGIYEQYF. Together with reference TRBV2 and TRBJ2-7, the CDR3 gives the full variable domain: EPEVTQTPSHQVTQMGQEVILRCVPISNHLYFYWYRQILGQKVEFLVSFYNNEISEKSEIFDDQFSVERPDGSNFTLKIRSTKLEDSAMYFCASSESGQGIYEQYFGPGTRLTVT.

The rearrangement uses TRBV2 and TRBJ1-1; maybe TRBD1 (6 bases). The CDR3 covers 14 residues. The germline gives CDR1 SNHLY, CDR2 FYNNEI. The V end was cut by 10 bases, the J end by 3 bases, with 18 bases between. CDR3 region: CAKSTGYSYTEAFF. The CDR3 DNA sequence: TGTGCCAAGAGCACAGGGTATAGTTACACTGAAGCTTTCTTT. Full variable domain (rest looked up from reference TRBV2 and TRBJ1-1): EPEVTQTPSHQVTQMGQEVILRCVPISNHLYFYWYRQILGQKVEFLVSFYNNEISEKSEIFDDQFSVERPDGSNFTLKIRSTKLEDSAMYFCAKSTGYSYTEAFFGQGTRLTVV.